This T cell receptor beta chain was captured in a study of T cells of healthy individuals. TCRdb itself ran the 5' RACE reads through MiXCR, one entry per CDR3 protein. The table shows fewer than 70,000 distinct CDR3 sequences, with roughly 14% occurring only once. The V gene's germline CDR1 is MNHNY and CDR2 SVGAGI (reference sequence). Trimming removed 8 bases from V and 1 base from J, with 14 bases in between. This CDR3 has 14 residues. V usage is TRBV6-6 and J usage is TRBJ1-1; D gene unclear. The sequence came from a human donor in good health. In nucleotides, the CDR3 is TGTGCCAGCGATCATATCTCAGGGAACACTGAAGCTTTCTTT. It specifies CASDHISGNTEAFF.